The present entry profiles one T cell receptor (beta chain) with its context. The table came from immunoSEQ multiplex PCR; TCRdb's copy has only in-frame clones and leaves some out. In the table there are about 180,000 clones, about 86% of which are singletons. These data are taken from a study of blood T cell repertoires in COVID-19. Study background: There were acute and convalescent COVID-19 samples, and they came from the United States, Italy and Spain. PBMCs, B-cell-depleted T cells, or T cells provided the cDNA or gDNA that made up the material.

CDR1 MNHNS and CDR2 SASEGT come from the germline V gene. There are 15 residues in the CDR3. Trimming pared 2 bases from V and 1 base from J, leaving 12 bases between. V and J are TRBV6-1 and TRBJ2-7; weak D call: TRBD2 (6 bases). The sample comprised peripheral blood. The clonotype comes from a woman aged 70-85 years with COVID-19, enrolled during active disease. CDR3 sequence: CASSELLGGSYEQYF. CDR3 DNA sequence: TGTGCCAGCAGTGAATTGCTTGGAGGGTCCTACGAGCAGTACTTC.